Detailed here is one TCR beta chain. This sample is drawn from a study of blood T cell repertoires in COVID-19. Study at large: COVID-19 samples from acute and convalescent phases originated in the United States, Italy and Spain.

Authors' analysis steps: How many nucleated cells were present was estimated from reference gene primer amplification. The table came from immunoSEQ multiplex PCR; TCRdb's copy has only in-frame clones and leaves some out. That table gives V, J and clone size, and the DNA gave D and trimming. The sample carries some 140,000 clones, about 85% recorded once. Followed over time, Seattle patients had been enrolled while infection was active. CDR3 size: 14 residues. CDR1 and CDR2 from the germline V gene are LGHDT and YNNKEL (reference sequence). V dropped 2 bases and J dropped 0 bases, with 5 bases sitting between them.

The receptor was derived from a man aged 60 to 69 with COVID-19, enrolled during active disease. Sequenced material: peripheral blood. The chain joins TRBV3-1 (or the pseudogene TRBV3-2) to TRBJ1-3; no clear D. The CDR3 is CASSQTISGNTIYF. DNA for the CDR3: TGTGCCAGCAGCCAAACAATCTCTGGAAACACCATATATTTT.